The entry below gives a single TCR beta chain sequence along with its context. The antigen remains unidentified. CDR1 is MNHEY, CDR2 SVGAGI, per germline. This CDR3 spans 14 amino acids. Trimming at V came to 2 bases and at J to 5 bases, leaving 5 bases not matched to a gene. Nominally healthy donors were sampled, though unrecorded immune exposures were likely. Primers: 60 Vbeta forward and 13 Jbeta reverse. Clones were read by immunoSEQ multiplex PCR, and TCRdb kept only the in-frame ones, dropping some. The sample gives more than 150,000 clones, approximately 82% of which show up once; 2% to 2.5% is in the top ten. The record originates from a study of cytomegalovirus exposure and HLA in healthy donors. General study results and limits: Per published accounts, TCR beta sequences correctly predicted the HLA-A and HLA-B alleles of most subjects.

The V and J genes are TRBV6-5 and TRBJ1-1, with TRBD1 matching 7 bases. The sequenced sample consisted of PBMCs. This clonotype originated in a woman in her twenties or thirties in good health and CMV-seronegative. CDR3 sequence (DNA): TGTGCCAGCAGTTACGAGGGGGCTTTTACTGAAGCTTTCTTT. It translates to CASSYEGAFTEAFF.